This T cell receptor (beta chain) was recorded in a study of T cells in Graves' hyperthyroidism and ophthalmopathy. The CDR3 runs 12 residues. Germline trimming cut 4 bases from V and 7 bases from J; bases unmatched to any gene: 3. Germline V gives CDR1 SGHRS, CDR2 YFSETQ. This clonotype was seen many times. No antigen is known for it. Overall study findings and caveats: Clonotypes that were expanded in thyroid above 0.001 mostly appeared in blood too.

TCR beta CDR3 sequences were amplified from RNA transcripts. Researchers ran a first-round RT-PCR on the TCR CDR3 using the HTBI primer set. TCRdb re-derived calls from the multiplex PCR reads in MiXCR, one entry per CDR3 protein. The data hold around 250,000 distinct CDR3 sequences, with roughly 15% observed a single time. The gene calls are TRBV5-1 and TRBJ2-7; 9 bases align to TRBD1. The origin of this receptor is a woman between 35 and 50 years old with Graves' hyperthyroidism that later progressed to Graves' ophthalmopathy. Sample: blood. The CDR3 DNA is TGCGCCAGCAGCGGGGACAGGGCTGAGCAGTACTTC. It codes for CASSGDRAEQYF.